This is a list of T cell receptor beta chains from one sample in a study of STAT3 mutations in large granular lymphocyte leukemia. Here immunoSEQ multiplex PCR was the method, and the copy in TCRdb shows in-frame clones only, minus some. The sample holds 5,600 or so clones, about two thirds seen once. The specimen was PBMCs. These TCRs come from a human donor with T large granular lymphocyte leukemia. Some clones in this sample may be carry-over from other donors' samples. CDR3s include the opening cysteine and the closing phenylalanine or tryptophan. The D gene is left open where the match is weak. Some rows mark clone size as missing; the rest say once, few, many or name a class of expanded clone.

j_call,clone_size,d_call,v_call,cdr3_aa,cdr3_nt
TRBJ1-2,NA,NA,TRBV5-1,CASSLGDGYGYTF,TGCGCCAGCAGCTTGGGTGACGGCTATGGCTACACCTTC
TRBJ2-5,NA,NA,TRBV13,CASSLGSGLGETQYF,TGTGCCAGCAGCTTAGGGTCGGGTTTGGGGGAGACCCAGTACTTC
TRBJ2-7,NA,NA,TRBV5-1,CASSFEGVYEQYF,TGCGCCAGCAGCTTCGAAGGAGTCTACGAGCAGTACTTC
TRBJ1-2,NA,NA,TRBV7-3,CASSLSLDSSYGYTF,TGTGCCAGCAGCTTAAGTTTGGACAGTAGCTATGGCTACACCTTC
TRBJ1-1,NA,NA,TRBV5-1,CASSLEAGRFAEAFF,TGCGCCAGCAGCTTGGAGGCAGGGAGATTTGCTGAAGCTTTCTTT
TRBJ2-1,NA,TRBD2,TRBV27,CASRAGGRLNEQFF,TGTGCCAGCAGGGCGGGCGGGAGGTTAAATGAGCAGTTCTTC
TRBJ2-7,NA,TRBD2,TRBV30,CAWSVAGAHLTF,TGTGCCTGGAGTGTAGCGGGAGCCCACCTTACTTTC
TRBJ1-2,NA,TRBD1,TRBV18,CASSPSGTANYGYTF,TGTGCCAGCTCACCCTCGGGGACAGCTAACTATGGCTACACCTTC
TRBJ1-6,NA,NA,TRBV7-9,CASSSGGFNSPLHF,TGTGCCAGCAGCTCCGGGGGTTTTAATTCACCCCTCCACTTT
TRBJ1-1,NA,TRBD1,TRBV29-1,CSVEGQGGTEAFF,TGCAGCGTTGAGGGACAGGGAGGCACTGAAGCTTTCTTT
TRBJ1-3,once,TRBD1,TRBV6-5,CASSPDREGNTIYF,TGTGCCAGCAGTCCTGACAGGGAGGGAAACACCATATATTTT
TRBJ2-7,NA,TRBD2,TRBV7-2,CASSLAGVAGVSYEQYF,TGTGCCAGCAGCTTAGCGGGGGTAGCGGGAGTCTCCTACGAGCAGTACTTC
TRBJ2-7,NA,NA,TRBV5-1,CASSDLGGKSPYEQYF,TGCGCCAGCAGCGACCTTGGGGGCAAGAGCCCCTACGAGCAGTACTTC
TRBJ2-1,NA,NA,TRBV4-2,CASSQDRLAAYNEQFF,TGTGCCAGCAGCCAAGATCGGCTAGCAGCTTACAATGAGCAGTTCTTC
TRBJ2-7,NA,TRBD1,TRBV29-1,CSALGQGAYEQYF,TGCAGCGCCTTGGGACAGGGCGCGTACGAGCAGTACTTC
TRBJ2-1,medium-sized,TRBD2,TRBV27,CASSIAGGPYNEQFF,TGTGCCAGCAGTATCGCGGGAGGGCCCTACAATGAGCAGTTCTTC
TRBJ2-5,NA,NA,TRBV5-1,CASSLDGQQQETQYF,TGCGCCAGCAGCTTGGACGGACAGCAACAAGAGACCCAGTACTTC
TRBJ2-5,NA,TRBD1,TRBV5-1,CASSQGQDQETQYF,TGCGCCAGCAGCCAAGGACAGGACCAAGAGACCCAGTACTTC
TRBJ1-6,NA,NA,TRBV6-5,CASSYNFRALHF,TGTGCCAGCAGCTACAATTTTAGGGCCCTCCACTTT
TRBJ2-7,NA,NA,TRBV5-1,CASSPTVSYEQYF,TGCGCCAGCAGTCCGACAGTTTCCTACGAGCAGTACTTC
TRBJ2-7,NA,NA,TRBV6-6,CASSYLGQATYEQYF,TGTGCCAGCAGTTACTTGGGGCAGGCTACCTACGAGCAGTACTTC
TRBJ1-1,few,TRBD1,TRBV5-1,CASSTAGGQNTEAFF,TGCGCCAGCAGCACCGCAGGGGGCCAGAACACTGAAGCTTTCTTT
TRBJ1-1,NA,NA,TRBV5-1,CASSWAGSTEAFF,TGCGCCAGCAGCTGGGCGGGGAGCACTGAAGCTTTCTTT
TRBJ2-3,NA,NA,TRBV5-1,CASSLGELADTQYF,TGCGCCAGCAGCTTGGGCGAACTAGCAGATACGCAGTATTTT
TRBJ1-4,NA,NA,TRBV18,CASSPTYATNEKLFF,TGTGCCAGCTCACCAACGTATGCAACTAATGAAAAACTGTTTTTT
TRBJ1-1,NA,NA,TRBV29-1,CSVAWRGGTEAFF,TGCAGCGTAGCTTGGAGGGGCGGCACTGAAGCTTTCTTT
TRBJ2-7,NA,NA,TRBV2,CASSVAYEQYF,TGTGCCAGCAGTGTAGCCTACGAGCAGTACTTC
TRBJ1-6,NA,NA,TRBV9,CASSGRTTNSPLHF,TGTGCCAGCAGCGGTCGTACCACTAATTCACCCCTCCACTTT
TRBJ2-7,once,TRBD1,TRBV18,CASSPSQGAYEQYF,TGTGCCAGCTCACCATCCCAGGGGGCCTACGAGCAGTACTTC
TRBJ1-2,few,NA,TRBV30,CAWRPRDSSHGYTF,TGTGCCTGGAGACCTAGGGACTCCAGCCATGGCTACACCTTC
TRBJ1-1,NA,NA,TRBV10-3,CAISAARGGRAFF,TGTGCCATCAGTGCGGCTAGGGGTGGGCGAGCTTTCTTT
TRBJ1-1,NA,NA,TRBV29-1,CSVEQNTEAFF,TGCAGCGTTGAACAGAACACTGAAGCTTTCTTT
TRBJ2-5,NA,TRBD1,TRBV29-1,CSVEDRTGDQETQYF,TGCAGCGTTGAAGATCGGACAGGGGACCAAGAGACCCAGTACTTC
TRBJ1-2,NA,NA,TRBV5-1,CASSLTVNYGYTF,TGCGCCAGCAGCTTGACAGTAAACTATGGCTACACCTTC
TRBJ2-7,NA,NA,TRBV5-1,CASSLLQGGEQYF,TGCGCCAGCAGCTTGTTGCAGGGCGGGGAGCAGTACTTC
TRBJ1-5,once,NA,TRBV10-3,CAISDSGGGNQPQHF,TGTGCCATCAGTGATTCCGGGGGAGGCAATCAGCCCCAGCATTTT
TRBJ1-3,NA,TRBD1,TRBV5-1,CASSAGDSSGNTIYF,TGCGCCAGCAGCGCGGGGGACAGCTCTGGAAACACCATATATTTT
TRBJ1-5,NA,NA,TRBV6-6,CASSYSTGEDQPQHF,TGTGCCAGCAGTTACTCTACCGGGGAGGATCAGCCCCAGCATTTT
TRBJ2-7,NA,NA,TRBV5-1,CASSLAGLSYEQYF,TGCGCCAGCAGCTTGGCCGGGCTCTCCTACGAGCAGTACTTC
TRBJ2-7,NA,NA,TRBV5-1,CASSRENEQYF,TGCGCCAGCAGCCGCGAAAACGAGCAGTACTTC
TRBJ2-7,medium-sized,TRBD1,TRBV4-3,CASSFSGTGERYEQYF,TGCGCCAGCAGCTTCTCCGGGACAGGGGAAAGGTACGAGCAGTACTTC
TRBJ1-4,NA,TRBD1,TRBV30,CAHWSKGAGGEKLFF,TGTGCCCACTGGTCTAAGGGGGCGGGAGGTGAAAAACTGTTTTTT
TRBJ2-5,NA,NA,TRBV30,CAWSVLRGLWETQYF,TGTGCCTGGAGTGTACTCCGGGGATTGTGGGAGACCCAGTACTTC
TRBJ2-5,NA,NA,TRBV2,CASSEAPGPLETQYF,TGTGCCAGCAGTGAAGCGCCGGGACCTCTAGAGACCCAGTACTTC
TRBJ2-1,once,TRBD2,TRBV7-9,CASSTSSGSTYNEQFF,TGTGCCAGCAGCACCTCTAGCGGGAGTACCTACAATGAGCAGTTCTTC